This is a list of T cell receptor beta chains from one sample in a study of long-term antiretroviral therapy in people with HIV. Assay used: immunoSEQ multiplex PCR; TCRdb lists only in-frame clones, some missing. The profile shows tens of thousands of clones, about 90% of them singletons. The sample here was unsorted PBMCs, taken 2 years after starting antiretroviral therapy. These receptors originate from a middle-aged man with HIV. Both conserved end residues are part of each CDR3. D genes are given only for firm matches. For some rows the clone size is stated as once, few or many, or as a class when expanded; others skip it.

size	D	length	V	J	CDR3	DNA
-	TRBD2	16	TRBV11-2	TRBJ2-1	CASSSAGTSGYNEQFF	TGTGCCAGCAGCTCAGCCGGGACTAGCGGCTACAATGAGCAGTTCTTC
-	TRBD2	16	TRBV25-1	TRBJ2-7	CARKNGSSGLPYEQYF	TGTGCCAGAAAAAATGGGTCTAGCGGGTTACCCTACGAGCAGTACTTC
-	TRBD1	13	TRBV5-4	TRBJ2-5	CASRGQGKETQYF	TGTGCCAGCAGGGGACAGGGGAAAGAGACCCAGTACTTC
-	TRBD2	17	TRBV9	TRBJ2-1	CASSVGYGLAGDNEQFF	TGTGCCAGCAGCGTAGGTTATGGACTAGCGGGAGACAATGAGCAGTTCTTC
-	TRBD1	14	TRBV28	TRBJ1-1	CASSQDRGYTEAFF	TGTGCCAGCAGCCAAGACAGGGGGTACACTGAAGCTTTCTTT
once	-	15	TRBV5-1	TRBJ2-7	CASSLGTVQPYEQYF	TGCGCCAGCAGCTTGGGGACGGTACAACCCTACGAGCAGTACTTC
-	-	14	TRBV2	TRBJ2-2	CASSEKASGGELFF	TGTGCCAGCAGTGAGAAGGCTTCTGGCGGGGAGCTGTTTTTT
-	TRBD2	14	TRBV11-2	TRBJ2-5	CASSAGTSGQGQYF	TGTGCCAGCAGTGCCGGGACTAGCGGTCAGGGCCAGTACTTC
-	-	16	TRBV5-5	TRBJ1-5	CASSLDGEGRGQPQHF	TGTGCCAGCAGCTTGGATGGTGAGGGCAGGGGTCAGCCCCAGCATTTT
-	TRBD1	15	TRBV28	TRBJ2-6	CASSVRGPGANVLTF	TGTGCCAGCAGTGTCAGGGGGCCCGGGGCCAACGTCCTGACTTTC
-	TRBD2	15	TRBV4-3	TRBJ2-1	CASSQDFAGGLEQFF	TGCGCCAGCAGCCAAGATTTCGCGGGGGGGCTGGAGCAGTTCTTC
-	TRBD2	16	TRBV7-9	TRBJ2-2	CASSNRLAGGGGELFF	TGTGCCAGCAGCAATAGACTAGCGGGAGGAGGCGGGGAGCTGTTTTTT
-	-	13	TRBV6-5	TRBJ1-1	CASSYREGTEAFF	TGTGCCAGCAGTTATCGGGAAGGCACTGAAGCTTTCTTT
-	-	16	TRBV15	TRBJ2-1	CATGEGATGTAREQFF	TGTGCCACAGGGGAGGGTGCCACCGGGACAGCTAGGGAACAGTTCTTC
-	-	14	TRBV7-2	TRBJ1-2	CASSQSWTIYGYTF	TGTGCCAGCAGCCAGAGTTGGACAATTTATGGCTACACCTTC
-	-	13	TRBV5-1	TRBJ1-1	CASSLWENTEAFF	TGCGCCAGCAGCTTATGGGAGAACACTGAAGCTTTCTTT
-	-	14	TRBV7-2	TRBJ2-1	CASNAPSSYNEQFF	TGTGCCAGCAATGCTCCGAGCTCCTACAATGAGCAGTTCTTC
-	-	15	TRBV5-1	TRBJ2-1	CASSLNRALYNEQFF	TGCGCCAGCAGCTTGAACAGGGCTCTCTACAATGAGCAGTTCTTC
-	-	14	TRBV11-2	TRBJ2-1	CASSSRDTHNEQFF	TGTGCCAGCAGCTCTAGGGACACCCACAATGAGCAGTTCTTC
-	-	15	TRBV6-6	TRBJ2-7	CASSYSGRSSYEQYF	TGTGCCAGCAGTTACTCTGGCAGGAGCTCCTACGAGCAGTACTTC
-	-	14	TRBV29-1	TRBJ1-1	CSVGGMGLYTEAFF	TGCAGCGTTGGTGGGATGGGACTGTACACTGAAGCTTTCTTT
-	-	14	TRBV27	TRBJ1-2	CASSRSLSNYGYTF	TGTGCCAGCAGTCGGTCGCTCTCGAACTATGGCTACACCTTC
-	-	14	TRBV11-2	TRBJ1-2	CASSLVAGNYGYTF	TGTGCCAGCAGCTTAGTGGCAGGGAACTATGGCTACACCTTC
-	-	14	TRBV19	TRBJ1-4	CASSTRVANEKLFF	TGTGCCAGTAGTACGAGGGTAGCTAATGAAAAACTGTTTTTT
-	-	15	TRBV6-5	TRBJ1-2	CASRESESSNYGYTF	TGTGCCAGCAGGGAAAGCGAGAGTTCTAACTATGGCTACACCTTC
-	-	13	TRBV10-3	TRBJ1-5	CATRDLYNQPQHF	TGTGCCACTCGGGACCTTTACAATCAGCCCCAGCATTTT
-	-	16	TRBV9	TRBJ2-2	CASSVVGGVNTGELFF	TGTGCCAGCAGCGTAGTGGGCGGGGTGAACACCGGGGAGCTGTTTTTT
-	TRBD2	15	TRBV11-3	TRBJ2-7	CASSSRTSGSYEQYF	TGTGCCAGCAGTTCCCGGACTAGCGGGTCCTACGAGCAGTACTTC
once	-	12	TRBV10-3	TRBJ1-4	CAISERNEKLFF	TGTGCCATCAGTGAGCGTAATGAAAAACTGTTTTTT
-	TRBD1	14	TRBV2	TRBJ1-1	CASSFRQGATEAFF	TGTGCCAGCAGCTTTCGCCAGGGGGCAACTGAAGCTTTCTTT
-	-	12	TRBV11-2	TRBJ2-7	CASSLGGFEQYF	TGTGCCAGCAGCTTGGGGGGCTTCGAGCAGTACTTC
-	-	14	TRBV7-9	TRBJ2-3	CASSLGGGADTQYF	TGTGCCAGCAGCTTAGGGGGAGGTGCAGATACGCAGTATTTT
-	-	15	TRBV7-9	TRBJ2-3	CASSRTRGSTDTQYF	TGTGCCAGCAGCCGTACTAGGGGGAGCACAGATACGCAGTATTTT
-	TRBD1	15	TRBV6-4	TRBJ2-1	CASSDEGTEVNEQFF	TGTGCCAGCAGTGACGAAGGGACAGAGGTCAATGAGCAGTTCTTC
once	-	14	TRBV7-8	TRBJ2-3	CASSTRTGTDTQYF	TGTGCCAGCAGCACAAGGACAGGCACAGATACGCAGTATTTT
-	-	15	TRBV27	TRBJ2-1	CASSLRSSSYNEQFF	TGTGCCAGCAGTTTAAGGTCTAGCAGCTACAATGAGCAGTTCTTC
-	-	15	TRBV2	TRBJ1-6	CASSVEGPYNSPLHF	TGTGCCAGCAGTGTGGAAGGGCCGTATAATTCACCCCTCCACTTT
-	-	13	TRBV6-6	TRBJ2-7	CASSFSDTYEQYF	TGTGCCAGCAGTTTCAGTGACACCTACGAGCAGTACTTC
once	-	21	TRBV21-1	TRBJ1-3	CASSKAQDRKFSRRSGNTIYF	TGTGCCAGCAGCAAAGCGCAGGACAGGAAGTTCTCTCGGCGCTCTGGAAACACCATATATTTT
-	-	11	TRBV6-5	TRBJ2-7	CASKNSYEQYF	TGTGCCAGCAAGAACTCCTACGAGCAGTACTTC
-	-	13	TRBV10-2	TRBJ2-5	CATTREPSGTQYF	TGCGCCACCACGAGGGAGCCTTCGGGGACCCAGTACTTC
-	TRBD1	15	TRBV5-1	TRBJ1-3	CASSQTGGSGNTIYF	TGCGCCAGCAGTCAGACAGGGGGCTCTGGAAACACCATATATTTT
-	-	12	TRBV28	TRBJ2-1	CASSLYGYEQFF	TGTGCCAGCAGTTTATATGGTTATGAGCAGTTCTTC
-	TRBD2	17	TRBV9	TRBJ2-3	CASSKTSGGARTDTQYF	TGTGCCAGCAGTAAAACTAGCGGGGGGGCGAGGACAGATACGCAGTATTTT
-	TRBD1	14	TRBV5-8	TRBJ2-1	CAGNRDRGNNEQFF	TGTGCCGGAAACCGGGACAGGGGCAACAATGAGCAGTTCTTC
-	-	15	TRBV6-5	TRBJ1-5	CASSETGGRNQPQHF	TGTGCCAGCAGCGAGACCGGAGGGCGCAATCAGCCCCAGCATTTT
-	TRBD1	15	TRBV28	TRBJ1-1	CASSLWMTGETEAFF	TGTGCCAGCAGTTTATGGATGACAGGGGAAACTGAAGCTTTCTTT
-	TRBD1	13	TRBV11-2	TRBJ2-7	CASSPGQVYEQYF	TGTGCCAGCAGCCCGGGACAGGTCTACGAGCAGTACTTC
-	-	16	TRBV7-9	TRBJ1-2	CASNPLRDAANYGYTF	TGTGCCAGCAACCCCCTCCGGGACGCCGCTAACTATGGCTACACCTTC
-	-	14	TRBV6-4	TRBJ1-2	CASSDLEGGYGYTF	TGTGCCAGCAGTGACTTGGAAGGCGGCTATGGCTACACCTTC
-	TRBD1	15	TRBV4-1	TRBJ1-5	CASSPQGERNQPQHF	TGCGCCAGCAGTCCTCAGGGGGAAAGGAATCAGCCCCAGCATTTT
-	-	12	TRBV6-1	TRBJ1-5	CASMGQATGQHF	TGTGCCAGCATGGGGCAGGCTACCGGCCAGCATTTT
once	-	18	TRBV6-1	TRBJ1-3	CASSAFRTLQSSGNTIYF	TGTGCCAGCAGTGCTTTTCGAACCCTTCAGTCCTCTGGAAACACCATATATTTT
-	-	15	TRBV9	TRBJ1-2	CASSVSAGLNLGYTF	TGTGCCAGCAGCGTATCGGCGGGACTCAACTTGGGCTACACCTTC
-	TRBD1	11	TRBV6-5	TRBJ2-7	CASSNLGTVYF	TGTGCCAGCAGTAACCTGGGGACAGTGTACTTC
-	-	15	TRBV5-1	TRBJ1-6	CASSLEADGGSPLHF	TGCGCCAGCAGCTTGGAGGCCGACGGTGGGTCACCCCTCCACTTT
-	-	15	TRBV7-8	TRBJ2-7	CASSPEGATSYEQYF	TGTGCCAGCAGCCCGGAAGGGGCGACCTCCTACGAGCAGTACTTC
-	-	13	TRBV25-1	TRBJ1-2	CASSTLSNYGYTF	TGTGCCAGCAGCACCCTCTCGAACTATGGCTACACCTTC
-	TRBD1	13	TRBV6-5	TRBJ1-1	CASSKQGSPEAFF	TGTGCCAGCAGCAAACAGGGGAGTCCTGAAGCTTTCTTT